This T cell receptor beta chain is drawn from a study of cytomegalovirus exposure and HLA in healthy donors. Study-wide points: Whilst most TCR sequences proved rare, a subset of public TCRs occurred across many donors.

A word on this clone: The antigen remains undetermined.

All the people who gave samples were healthy bone marrow donors. The PCR used 60 Vbeta and 13 Jbeta primers. In the original workflow: A later analysis tallied about 80 million unique TCR beta chains, 9.5 million to 14 million of them shared. The repertoire was sequenced with immunoSEQ multiplex PCR; TCRdb's copy has only in-frame clones and lacks some. V and J calls and clone size follow that table, whereas D and trimming were derived from the DNA. The data show about 200,000 clones, roughly 85% seen once. The sequenced sample was PBMCs. The source is a woman aged 18-29 years in good health and CMV-seronegative.

The CDR3 reads CAISEPGGVGDSYEQYF. The CDR3 nucleotides read TGTGCCATCAGTGAGCCGGGGGGAGTGGGGGATTCCTACGAGCAGTACTTC. The rearrangement joins TRBV10-3 to TRBJ2-7; 7 bases agree with TRBD2. V lost 2 bases to trimming and J lost 1 base; unmatched junction nucleotides: 11. This CDR3 has 17 amino acids. Germline values: CDR1 ENHRY, CDR2 SYGVKD.